This T cell receptor beta chain was sequenced during a study of blood T cell repertoires in COVID-19. Study-level background: Collection of acute and convalescent COVID-19 samples took place in the United States, Italy and Spain. Nucleic acid was either cDNA or gDNA, and it came from T cells, B-cell-depleted T cells, or PBMCs.

V lost 1 base to trimming and J lost 6 bases, with 6 bases between them. The CDR3 extends over 12 amino acids. In germline, CDR1 is KGHSH, CDR2 LQKENI. Original methodology: Estimation of nucleated cell counts relied on the amplification of reference gene primers. The data were produced by immunoSEQ multiplex PCR, yet TCRdb's version contains in-frame clones alone and is incomplete. Clonal size and the V and J genes are those of that table, whereas D and trimming came from the DNA. The repertoire consists of 220,000 or so clones, with 84% occurring once and the leading ten covering 20%. The chain couples TRBV18 to TRBJ1-1; D unclear. The sample taken for sequencing was peripheral blood. This sequence originates from a man aged 25 to 45 with active or convalescent COVID-19. CDR3 sequence: CASSPLRSEAFF. The CDR3 DNA reads as TGTGCCAGCTCACCACTGAGGTCTGAAGCTTTCTTT.